One and the same sample provided the 27 T cell receptor beta chains below, sequenced in a study of blood T cells in healthy people across ages. The use of a sample-barcoded 5' primer and a J-beta primer mix characterized a second PCR of roughly 6 to 12 cycles. TCRdb analysed the 5' RACE reads with MiXCR anew, one entry per CDR3 protein. The data hold fewer than 900,000 distinct CDR3 sequences, with roughly 44% observed a single time. The sample was blood. These receptors came from an older woman in good health.

On this clonotype itself: A read error may be the cause here, since a much bigger clone is one base away. The gene calls are TRBV3-1 and TRBJ2-1, with D tentatively TRBD2 (5 bases). The germline gives CDR1 LGHDT, CDR2 YNNKEL (reference sequence). CDR3 length: 14 amino acids. Trimming pared 3 bases from V and 13 bases from J, leaving 19 bases between. CDR3 DNA: TGTGCCAGCAGCCAGGATACTAGTTCGGAGACCCAGTTCTTC. Protein: CASSQDTSSETQFF.

V gene TRBV7-9 combines with J gene TRBJ2-3, with 7 bases that match TRBD1. The CDR3 runs 15 residues. Looked up from germline, CDR1 is SEHNR and CDR2 is FQNEAQ (reference sequence). Germline trimming cut 1 base from V and 6 bases from J; bases unmatched to any gene: 7. The CDR3 loop reads CASSLVLGQADTQYF. The CDR3 nucleotides are TGTGCCAGCAGCTTAGTATTAGGACAGGCGGATACGCAGTATTTT.

V usage is TRBV20-1 and J usage is TRBJ2-3; the D gene is possibly TRBD1 (5 bases). Germline V gene lookup returns CDR1 DFQATT and CDR2 SNEGSKA (reference sequence). V was clipped by 0 bases and J by 7 bases, with 14 bases between them. The CDR3 extends over 14 amino acids. CDR3 DNA: TGCAGTGCTAGAGAAGGGGCGTCGAGTTATACGCAGTATTTT. Its protein product is CSAREGASSYTQYF.

The gene calls are TRBV2 and TRBJ2-7; weak D call: TRBD2 (7 bases). V lost 4 bases to trimming and J lost 5 bases, with 15 bases between them. CDR3 length: 14 amino acids. The V gene's germline CDR1 is SNHLY and CDR2 FYNNEI. This CDR3 reads CASSVQGGDNEQYF. For the CDR3, the DNA is TGTGCCAGCAGTGTCCAGGGAGGGGACAACGAGCAGTACTTC. The whole variable domain, remainder taken from reference TRBV2 and TRBJ2-7, is EPEVTQTPSHQVTQMGQEVILRCVPISNHLYFYWYRQILGQKVEFLVSFYNNEISEKSEIFDDQFSVERPDGSNFTLKIRSTKLEDSAMYFCASSVQGGDNEQYFGPGTRLTVT.

The sample holds a few counts of this clonotype. The genes are TRBV5-1 and TRBJ2-1, with a possible D match to TRBD1 (5 bases). This CDR3 spans 18 amino acids. Germline values: CDR1 SGHRS, CDR2 YFSETQ. Trimming removed 3 bases at V and 2 bases at J, with 21 bases between. CDR3 DNA: TGCGCCAGCAGCTCGCAACTACAGGATATAGACACCTACAATGAGCAGTTCTTC. Protein: CASSSQLQDIDTYNEQFF.

The chain recombines TRBV5-5 with TRBJ2-1; D may correspond to TRBD1 or TRBD2 (6 bases each). Germline V gene lookup returns CDR1 SGHKS and CDR2 YYEKEE (reference sequence). V was pared by 0 bases and J by 6 bases, with 19 bases between. The CDR3 extends over 17 amino acids. The CDR3 spells CASSLGPGAGVPNEQFF. The CDR3 DNA follows: TGTGCCAGCAGCTTGGGGCCGGGGGCCGGGGTCCCCAATGAGCAGTTCTTC. The full variable domain, completed using reference TRBV5-5 and TRBJ2-1, is DAGVTQSPTHLIKTRGQQVTLRCSPISGHKSVSWYQQVLGQGPQFIFQYYEKEERGRGNFPDRFSARQFPNYSSELNVNALLLGDSALYLCASSLGPGAGVPNEQFFGPGTRLTVL.

This clonotype has more than one count but fewer than ten. The CDR3 is CASSLGLAGPTTDTQYF. CDR3 in DNA: TGTGCCAGCAGCTTAGGACTAGCGGGGCCGACCACAGATACGCAGTATTTT. The chain is built from TRBV7-9 and TRBJ2-3; 11 bases line up with TRBD2. This CDR3 comprises 17 residues. CDR1 SEHNR and CDR2 FQNEAQ come from the germline V gene (reference sequence). The trim removed 1 base at V and 2 bases at J, leaving 5 bases unmatched.

The table lists this clonotype with a few counts. This chain links TRBV6-5 with TRBJ2-7; unclear D gene. The V and J ends lost 6 bases and 0 bases respectively, with 15 bases between them. CDR3 length equals 15 residues. The germline CDR1 and CDR2 sequences are MNHEY and SVGAGI. The CDR3 region is CASSRAGYYSYEQYF. The CDR3 coding sequence is TGTGCCAGCAGCCGTGCCGGATATTACTCCTACGAGCAGTACTTC.

V gene TRBV11-2 combines with J gene TRBJ2-4; a weak D match, TRBD1 (5 bases). The DNA matches TRBJ2-7 better at its end, which makes the J call doubtful. Germline V lookup: CDR1 SGHAT, CDR2 FQNNGV. This CDR3 has 14 residues. CDR3 sequence reads: CASSFSRGLDEQYF. CDR3 in DNA: TGTGCCAGCAGCTTCAGTAGGGGTCTGGACGAGCAGTACTTC.

This clonotype was seen at least ten times. The chain is built from TRBV7-8 and TRBJ2-3, with unresolved D. CDR1 and CDR2 from the germline V gene are SGHVS and FQNEAQ. The CDR3 totals 15 residues. Trimming stripped 5 bases from V and 5 bases from J, with 17 bases between. CDR3: CASSPLRSVGDTQYF. In DNA form, the CDR3 reads TGTGCCAGCAGCCCTTTGAGGTCCGTAGGAGATACGCAGTATTTT.

CDR3 loop: CASSYSSGDTFTDTQYF. In DNA form, the CDR3 reads TGTGCCAGCAGTTACTCTTCTGGGGATACATTCACAGATACGCAGTATTTT. The gene calls are TRBV6-6 and TRBJ2-3; D is undetermined. Trimming pared 0 bases from V and 2 bases from J, leaving 15 bases between. The length of the CDR3 is 17 residues. The germline CDR1 and CDR2 sequences are MNHNY and SVGAGI (reference sequence).

The V call is TRBV7-2, the J call TRBJ2-3; 7 bases map to TRBD1. The CDR3 runs to 16 residues. The germline gives CDR1 SGHTA, CDR2 FQGNSA. V shed 1 base and J 0 bases; nucleotides not matched to a gene: 4. This chain's CDR3 is CASSLEGAISTDTQYF. CDR3 DNA sequence: TGTGCCAGCAGCTTAGAGGGGGCAATAAGCACAGATACGCAGTATTTT.

This chain connects TRBV20-1 to TRBJ2-7; weak D call: TRBD2 (5 bases). The assigned J gene may be wrong: the sequence end matches TRBJ2-5 better. This CDR3 comprises 14 residues. From germline, CDR1 is DFQATT and CDR2 SNEGSKA (reference sequence). CDR3 sequence: CSASRPGRGETQYF. The CDR3 DNA reads TGCAGTGCTTCTAGACCCGGTCGGGGAGAGACCCAGTACTTC.

The chain couples TRBV6-5 to TRBJ2-6; 12 bases agree with TRBD1. V shed 4 bases and J 5 bases; nucleotides not matched to a gene: 12. Germline V gene data show CDR1 as MNHEY and CDR2 as SVGAGI. This CDR3 contains 19 residues. The DNA of the CDR3 is TGTGCCAGCAGTTCCTCTCCGGGACAGGGGGCCCTTAGGGCCAACGTCCTGACTTTC. Its translation: CASSSSPGQGALRANVLTF.

This chain joins TRBV6-5 and TRBJ2-7; the D gene could be TRBD1 or TRBD2 (5 bases each). V was shortened by 3 bases and J by 5 bases, with 23 bases between the two germline ends. The CDR3 is made up of 17 amino acids. CDR1 is MNHEY and CDR2 is SVGAGI in the germline V gene. CDR3 in amino acids: CASSYPYLDRQTNEQYF. As DNA, the CDR3 is TGTGCCAGCAGTTATCCCTACCTTGACAGACAGACTAACGAGCAGTACTTC.

This clonotype was counted many times. The rearrangement links TRBV10-3 to TRBJ2-6; no clear D. Germline V gene sequence: CDR1 ENHRY, CDR2 SYGVKD. This CDR3 contains 18 residues. Between the trimmed V and J ends, which lost 3 bases and 0 bases, there was a span of 15 bases. CDR3 DNA: TGTGCCATCAGTGACTCGGATTTTCAGATCTCTGGGGCCAACGTCCTGACTTTC. This sequence encodes CAISDSDFQISGANVLTF.

The chain uses TRBV20-1 and TRBJ2-2; TRBD2 is a possible D gene (5 bases). The CDR3 is made up of 15 amino acids. The germline CDR1 and CDR2 sequences are DFQATT and SNEGSKA (reference sequence). The V end was cut by 2 bases, the J end by 6 bases, with 16 bases between. CDR3 region: CSARPLTEDSGELFF. As DNA, the CDR3 is TGCAGTGCTAGACCTCTGACCGAGGACTCCGGGGAGCTGTTTTTT.

This chain links TRBV7-9 with TRBJ2-2; D is perhaps TRBD1 or TRBD2 (5 bases each). Trimming left V 5 bases short and J 4 bases short, with 17 bases between. Looked up from germline, CDR1 is SEHNR and CDR2 is FQNEAQ (reference sequence). This CDR3 is built from 16 residues. The CDR3 region is CASSPLGVRPTGELFF. CDR3 nucleotide sequence: TGTGCCAGCAGCCCCTTGGGGGTGCGTCCCACCGGGGAGCTGTTTTTT.

This clonotype occurred once. A junction end diverges from the germline sequence, so it may reflect a read error. V usage is TRBV6-2 or TRBV6-3 and J usage is TRBJ2-5; D is undetermined. Germline-derived CDR1 and CDR2 are MNHEY and SVGEGT. CDR3 length: 13 amino acids. CDR3: CAGSYQELETQYF. The CDR3 DNA reads TGTGCCGGCAGTTACCAGGAACTGGAGACCCAGTACTTC.

CDR3 DNA: TGTGCCAGCAGCTCACGAGTTGAACAAGAGACCCAGTACTTC. Translation gives CASSSRVEQETQYF. This chain connects TRBV5-5 to TRBJ2-5, with unresolved D. This CDR3 contains 14 residues. Germline assignment: CDR1 SGHKS and CDR2 YYEKEE (reference sequence). V gave up 3 bases and J gave up 2 bases, with 11 bases separating them.

The V and J genes are TRBV10-3 and TRBJ2-7; D is ambiguous. This CDR3 has 13 residues. The V and J ends lost 5 bases and 7 bases respectively, with 15 bases between them. The germline V gene encodes CDR1 ENHRY and CDR2 SYGVKD. The CDR3 region has the DNA TGTGCCATCAGTCCCGACCGAACGGAGGAGCAGTACTTC. It is translated as CAISPDRTEEQYF.

This rearrangement joins TRBV7-3 to TRBJ1-6; TRBD1 aligns across 7 bases. This CDR3 is built from 14 residues. The germline CDR1 and CDR2 sequences are SGHTA and FQGTGA. J lost 8 bases, V lost 2 bases, and 3 bases had no gene match. CDR3 nucleotides: TGTGCCAGCAGCTTAGAGGGACAGTATTCACCCCTCCACTTT. This encodes CASSLEGQYSPLHF. The full variable domain, completed using reference TRBV7-3 and TRBJ1-6, is GAGVSQTPSNKVTEKGKYVELRCDPISGHTALYWYRQSLGQGPEFLIYFQGTGAADDSGLPNDRFFAVRPEGSVSTLKIQRTERGDSAVYLCASSLEGQYSPLHFGNGTRLTVT.

This chain connects TRBV6-6 to TRBJ2-4, with TRBD1 identical over 8 bases. The CDR3 contains 15 residues. Germline V gene sequence: CDR1 MNHNY, CDR2 SVGAGI (reference sequence). CDR3 in DNA: TGTGTCTCAGTGACCGCGACAGGGGACGGGAACATTCAGTACTTC. Translation: CVSVTATGDGNIQYF.

As regards this clonotype: A much larger clone differs from this one at a single base, so this may be a read error. The CDR3 loop is CASSLGGIVAEQYF. The CDR3 nucleotides are TGTGCCAGCAGCCTCGGCGGGATAGTTGCCGAGCAGTACTTC. This sequence joins TRBV6-2 or TRBV6-3 and TRBJ2-7; D possibly corresponds to TRBD2 (6 bases). The germline gives CDR1 MNHEY, CDR2 SVGEGT. This CDR3 spans 14 amino acids. Between the trimmed V and J ends, which lost 6 bases and 6 bases, there was a span of 18 bases.

V usage is TRBV20-1 and J usage is TRBJ2-3; the match to TRBD2 covers 8 bases. Germline V gene data show CDR1 as DFQATT and CDR2 as SNEGSKA (reference sequence). Trimming at V came to 5 bases and at J to 2 bases, leaving 9 bases not matched to a gene. This CDR3 is built from 15 residues. Here the CDR3 reads CSAFIRAGDTDTQYF. For the CDR3, the DNA is TGCAGTGCTTTCATTCGAGCGGGGGACACAGATACGCAGTATTTT.

CDR3 residues: CAISHRDYSHEQFF. The CDR3 bases are TGTGCCATCAGTCACCGGGACTACAGCCATGAGCAGTTCTTC. V gene TRBV10-3 combines with J gene TRBJ2-1; 7 positions agree with TRBD2. V trimming: 5 bases; J trimming: 8 bases; junction bases outside the gene matches: 9. Germline V lookup: CDR1 ENHRY, CDR2 SYGVKD. This CDR3 comprises 14 residues.

This clonotype has ten or more counts. The rearrangement links TRBV10-3 to TRBJ2-1; TRBD1 aligns across 7 bases. Germline V lookup: CDR1 ENHRY, CDR2 SYGVKD. The CDR3 has 14 amino acids. Trimming at V came to 11 bases and at J to 5 bases, leaving 12 bases not matched to a gene. The CDR3 sequence is CAARRDSSDNEQFF. The CDR3 DNA follows: TGTGCCGCGCGAAGGGACAGTTCTGACAATGAGCAGTTCTTC.